The next 6 T cell receptor beta chains were all read from a single sample in a study of T-cell reconstitution after alpha-beta-depleted transplantation in children. Preparation of the TCRbeta library was carried out with unique molecular identifiers. TCRdb reprocessed the PCR reads with MiXCR, giving one entry per CDR3 protein. The repertoire consists of roughly 250,000 distinct CDR3 sequences, with 6.5% to 10% occurring once and the leading ten covering roughly 5.8%. Sequenced here: PBMCs, mostly from graft donor cells, sampled 180 days after TCRalphabeta/CD19-depleted stem cell transplant. The receptors stem from a male patient between 10 and 17 years old who had a stem cell transplant for acute lymphoblastic leukemia, so the T cells may come from the graft donor.

This chain connects TRBV20-1 to TRBJ1-6, with 9 bases aligning to TRBD1. The CDR3 spans 14 residues. J lost 7 bases, V lost 3 bases, and 4 bases had no gene match. Germline assignment: CDR1 DFQATT and CDR2 SNEGSKA (reference sequence). The CDR3 DNA follows: TGCAGTGCTAGGGCCGGGACAGGGAATTCACCCCTCCACTTT. Its translation: CSARAGTGNSPLHF.

This clonotype was detected ten times or more. The chain combines TRBV4-3 with TRBJ1-6; no definite D call. Germline V gene sequence: CDR1 LGHNA, CDR2 YSLEER. This CDR3 is built from 14 residues. Trimming removed 1 base at V and 9 bases at J, with 10 bases between. The CDR3 DNA reads TGCGCCAGCAGCCAAGCCCGGATTTTTTCACCCCTCCACTTT. Translated: CASSQARIFSPLHF.

This clonotype was seen many times. CDR3 sequence: CASSLQGTNEAFF. The DNA for the CDR3 is TGTGCCAGCAGTTTACAGGGTACTAATGAAGCTTTCTTT. The gene calls are TRBV27 and TRBJ1-1; weak D call: TRBD1 (5 bases). The CDR3 extends over 13 amino acids. Germline V CDR1 and CDR2: MNHEY, SMNVEV (reference sequence). Trimming removed 2 bases from V and 7 bases from J, with 11 bases in between.

The chain combines TRBV28 with TRBJ1-2; D is undetermined. This CDR3 is 12 amino acids long. The germline CDR1 and CDR2 sequences are MDHEN and SYDVKM. Between the trimmed V and J ends, which lost 7 bases and 4 bases, there was a span of 10 bases. The CDR3: CASNLPGYGYTF. CDR3 DNA sequence: TGTGCCAGCAACCTCCCAGGCTATGGCTACACCTTC.

This clonotype was picked up many times. This chain joins TRBV19 and TRBJ1-5; maybe TRBD1 (6 bases). Trimming took 5 bases from V and 7 from J, leaving 12 bases between them. This CDR3 comprises 13 residues. Per the germline V gene, CDR1 is LNHDA and CDR2 is SQIVND (reference sequence). CDR3 region: CASSQQGWQPQHF. CDR3 nucleotides: TGTGCCAGTAGTCAACAGGGATGGCAGCCCCAGCATTTT. Full variable domain (rest looked up from reference TRBV19 and TRBJ1-5): DGGITQSPKYLFRKEGQNVTLSCEQNLNHDAMYWYRQDPGQGLRLIYYSQIVNDFQKGDIAEGYSVSREKKESFPLTVTSAQKNPTAFYLCASSQQGWQPQHFGDGTRLSIL.

This clonotype has ten or more counts. The V call is TRBV11-2, the J call TRBJ1-1; possible D gene TRBD1, 6 bases. V was shortened by 6 bases and J by 1 base, with 12 bases between the two germline ends. This CDR3 comprises 14 residues. Germline V gives CDR1 SGHAT, CDR2 FQNNGV. DNA of the CDR3: TGTGCCAGCAGTCAACGGGGGCGGAACACTGAAGCTTTCTTT. This encodes CASSQRGRNTEAFF.